The present TCR beta chain was sequenced within a study of shared clonotypes between healthy human individuals. In its sample, this clone was seen a few times. Its antigen is undetermined. This CDR3 spans 16 amino acids. The ends were cut back, 4 bases at V and 8 bases at J, with 23 bases in the middle. The germline gives CDR1 KGHSH, CDR2 LQKENI. Study-wide results and limits: Across a handful of donors, naive CD4 shared around 5%, naive CD8 approximately 3.5%, memory CD4 more than 2%, memory CD8 0.35% to 0.5%.

The assay was immunoSEQ multiplex PCR, and TCRdb's table has in-frame clones only and misses some. This table has about 1 million clones, 65% to 75% appearing once. The TCR comes from a man younger than 35 in good health. The sequenced sample was memory CD4+ T cells sorted from blood. This sample's subset: CD45RA-negative fraction. This chain connects TRBV18 to TRBJ1-2; the D is unclear. CDR3 coding DNA: TGTGCCAGCTCACACGGACCGGGTCATAAAATAGGAGGCTACACCTTC. Protein: CASSHGPGHKIGGYTF.